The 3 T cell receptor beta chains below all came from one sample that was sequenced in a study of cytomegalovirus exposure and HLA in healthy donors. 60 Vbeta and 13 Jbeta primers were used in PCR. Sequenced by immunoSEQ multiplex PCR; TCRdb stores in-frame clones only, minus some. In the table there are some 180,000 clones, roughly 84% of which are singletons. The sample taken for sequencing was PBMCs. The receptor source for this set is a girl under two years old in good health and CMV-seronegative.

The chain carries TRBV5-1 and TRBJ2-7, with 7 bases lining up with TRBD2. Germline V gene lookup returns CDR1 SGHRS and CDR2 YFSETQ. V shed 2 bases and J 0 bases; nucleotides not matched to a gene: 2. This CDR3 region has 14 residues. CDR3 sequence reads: CASSLAGPSYEQYF. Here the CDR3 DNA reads TGCGCCAGCAGCTTAGCGGGGCCCTCCTACGAGCAGTACTTC.

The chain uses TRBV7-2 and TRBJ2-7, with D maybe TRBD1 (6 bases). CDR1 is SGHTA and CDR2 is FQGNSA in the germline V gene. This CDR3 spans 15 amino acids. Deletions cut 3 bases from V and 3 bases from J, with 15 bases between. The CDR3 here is CASSFTGMNYYEQYF. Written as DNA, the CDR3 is TGTGCCAGCAGCTTTACAGGGATGAACTACTACGAGCAGTACTTC.

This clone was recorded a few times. The CDR3 sequence is CASSFTGTDNSPLHF. The CDR3 DNA is TGTGCCAGCAGCTTCACCGGGACAGACAATTCACCCCTCCACTTT. The J gene is TRBJ1-6, the V gene TRBV7-3; TRBD1 agrees at 7 bases. V shed 3 bases, J shed 7 bases, and the junction held 6 bases outside the gene matches. The CDR3 extends over 15 amino acids. From germline, CDR1 is SGHTA and CDR2 FQGTGA.